Listed here is a single T cell receptor (beta chain). The record originates from a study of blood T cell repertoires in COVID-19. Study-wide background: Whether acute or convalescent, the COVID-19 samples came from the United States, Italy and Spain. The analysed material was cDNA or gDNA that came from T cells, B-cell-depleted T cells, or PBMCs.

While infection was still active, Seattle patients were enrolled and then followed longitudinally. Germline CDR1 reads SGHKS; CDR2 reads YYEKEE (reference sequence). V lost 4 bases and J lost 5, with 17 bases in between. This CDR3 spans 15 amino acids. The protocol was immunoSEQ multiplex PCR, while the TCRdb copy is restricted to in-frame clones and leaves out a portion. Of approximately 45,000 clones detected, 87% appear once; the ten largest clones hold nearly 4%. Sequenced sample: peripheral blood. The sequence came from a man aged 35 to 55 with COVID-19, enrolled during active disease. The chain recombines TRBV5-5 with TRBJ2-3; the D gene is possibly TRBD2 (6 bases). This chain's CDR3 is CASSPEGRAEDTQYF. The CDR3 nucleotides read TGTGCCAGCAGCCCGGAGGGGCGGGCCGAAGATACGCAGTATTTT.